This T cell receptor (beta chain) stems from a study of T-cell memory formation after mild COVID-19. The wider study: Largely donor-specific sequence clusters came from two donors.

A 5'RACE reaction primed in the constant segment made cDNA libraries of TCR alpha and TCR beta, and these carried sample barcodes and UMIs. Each CDR3 protein is one row after TCRdb ran MiXCR on the 5' RACE reads. The repertoire includes under 300,000 distinct CDR3 sequences, about a sixth of them detected once, and approximately 3.5% sits in the top ten. Overall study findings and caveats: Memory sampled before infection contained some responding clones, suggesting cross-reactive memory joined. Contracting clones, day 15 to 85, had balanced CD4/CD8, and later expanders favored CD4+.

As regards this clonotype: Its antigen remains unknown.

The sequenced sample was PBMCs or a T cell subset sorted from them (not recorded which). The sequence was collected from a man younger than 35 who had mild COVID-19 (a few samples of this study predate the infection). Cell type and time point are not known.

The CDR3 DNA sequence: TGTGCCAGCAGCCAAGTTCAGGACAGGGGAGTCAGTCAGCCCCAGCATTTT. It is translated as CASSQVQDRGVSQPQHF. The chain joins TRBV4-2 to TRBJ1-5, with TRBD1 matching over 9 bases. The V segment lost 1 base and the J segment 6 bases; nucleotides outside the gene matches: 10. The germline V gene has CDR1 LGHNA and CDR2 YNFKEQ. This CDR3 contains 17 residues.